This entry is about one T cell receptor beta chain. Its target is not known. This specimen comes from a study of vaccination effects on CD4 cells after COVID-19. The ViraFEST assay expanded antigen-specific CD4+ T cells with viral peptide pools before sequencing. Culture proceeded for roughly ten days, and CD4+ T cells were then isolated. Convalescent patients had PCR-confirmed SARS-CoV-2 infection between March and December 2020. Only in-frame clones appear in the TCRdb table, and some are missing; sequencing was by immunoSEQ multiplex PCR. Of tens of thousands of clones listed, roughly 77% are singletons. This CDR3 has 13 amino acids. Germline V CDR1 and CDR2: SGHTA, FQGTGA. The junction had 2 bases not matched to a gene; V was cut back by 5 bases and J by 5 bases.

The material was CD4+ T cells from PBMCs cultured with HCoV-NL63 spike peptides, obtained before COVID-19 vaccination. This TCR was recovered from a human donor who had a prior SARS-CoV-2 infection. The chain combines TRBV7-3 with TRBJ2-1; 8 positions agree with TRBD2. CDR3 nucleotide sequence: TGTGCCAGCAGCGCGGGGGGCCACAATGAGCAGTTCTTC. The encoded protein is CASSAGGHNEQFF.